The 4 T cell receptor beta chains below all came from one sample that was sequenced in a study of T and B cells in COVID-19 patients. From blood, roughly 220-550 ng of genomic DNA served as TRB template. TRB rearrangements were amplified by multiplex PCR with BIOMED2 TRB-A/B primers. TCRdb independently ran MiXCR on the multiplex PCR reads; one entry per CDR3 protein. This table holds approximately 11,000 distinct CDR3 sequences, over 25% found once. Material for sequencing was blood. These receptors all come from a human donor with active COVID-19.

The CDR3 is CASSLDRGSLYEQYF. The CDR3 DNA is TGTGCCAGCAGCCTTGACAGGGGAAGTCTCTACGAGCAGTACTTC. The chain links TRBV7-2 to TRBJ2-7; TRBD1 matches at 8 bases. V lost 5 bases, J lost 3 bases, and 9 bases stayed unmatched. The CDR3 has 15 residues. CDR1 SGHTA and CDR2 FQGNSA come from the germline V gene.

In its sample, this clonotype ranks as medium-sized (0.01 to 0.1%). The chain has TRBV19 and TRBJ2-3; 8 bases are a match to TRBD2. Trimming took 6 bases from V and 1 from J; bases not matched to a gene: 6. CDR3 length: 15 amino acids. Per the germline V gene, CDR1 is LNHDA and CDR2 is SQIVND (reference sequence). DNA of the CDR3: TGTGCCAGTAGGGCTCGGGGGGGCCGCACAGATACGCAGTATTTT. Amino acid sequence: CASRARGGRTDTQYF.

This clonotype was seen a few times. The J gene is TRBJ2-3, the V gene TRBV20-1, with TRBD1 identical over 10 bases. The CDR3 extends over 16 amino acids. The trim removed 1 base at V and 4 bases at J, leaving 8 bases unmatched. Germline values: CDR1 DFQATT, CDR2 SNEGSKA (reference sequence). The CDR3 nucleotides read TGCAGTGCTAGAGTAGGGTTGGGACAGGGGCCAGATACGCAGTATTTT. Translation: CSARVGLGQGPDTQYF.

This clonotype is labeled as medium-sized. The chain combines TRBV19 with TRBJ2-3; D not certain. V was clipped by 4 bases and J by 5 bases, with 7 bases between them. This CDR3 spans 12 amino acids. CDR1 and CDR2 (germline): LNHDA, SQIVND (reference sequence). The CDR3 DNA follows: TGTGCCAGTAGTACGTACGGAGATACGCAGTATTTT. This codes for CASSTYGDTQYF.